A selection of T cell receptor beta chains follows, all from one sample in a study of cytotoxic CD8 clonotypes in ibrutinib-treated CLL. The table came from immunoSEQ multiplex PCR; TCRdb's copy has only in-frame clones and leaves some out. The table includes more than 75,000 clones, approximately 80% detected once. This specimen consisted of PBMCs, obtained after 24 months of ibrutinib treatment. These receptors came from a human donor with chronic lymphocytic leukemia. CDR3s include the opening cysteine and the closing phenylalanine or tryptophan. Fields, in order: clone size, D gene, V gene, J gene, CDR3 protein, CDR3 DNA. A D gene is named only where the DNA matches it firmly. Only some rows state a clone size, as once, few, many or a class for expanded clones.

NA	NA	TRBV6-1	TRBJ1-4	CASADRPYNEKLFF	TGTGCCAGTGCCGACAGGCCCTACAATGAAAAACTGTTTTTT
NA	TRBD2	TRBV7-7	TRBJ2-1	CASSLEPGLRRNEQFF	TGTGCTAGCAGCTTAGAACCGGGACTACGTCGAAATGAGCAGTTCTTC
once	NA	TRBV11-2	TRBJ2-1	CASSLVDGSYNEQFF	TGTGCCAGCAGCTTAGTTGACGGCTCCTACAATGAGCAGTTCTTC
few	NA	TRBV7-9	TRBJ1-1	CASSLGGQIMNTEAFF	TGTGCCAGCAGCTTAGGAGGACAAATCATGAACACTGAAGCTTTCTTT
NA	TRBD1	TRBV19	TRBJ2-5	CASSASGGQGSIQYF	TGTGCCAGTAGTGCCTCGGGGGGACAGGGGTCAATCCAGTACTTC
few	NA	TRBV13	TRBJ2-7	CASSSWFDEQYF	TGTGCCAGCAGCTCATGGTTCGACGAGCAGTACTTC
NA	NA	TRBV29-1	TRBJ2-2	CSVVSGELFF	TGCAGCGTTGTATCTGGGGAGCTGTTTTTT
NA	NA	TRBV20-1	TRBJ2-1	CSATLRGGQFF	TGCAGTGCTACCCTCCGTGGTGGGCAGTTCTTC
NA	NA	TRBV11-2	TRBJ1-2	CASSMQGRSGGYTF	TGTGCCAGCAGCATGCAAGGGCGTTCTGGGGGCTACACCTTC
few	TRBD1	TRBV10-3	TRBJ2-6	CAASGTGVGANVLTF	TGTGCCGCGTCCGGGACAGGGGTTGGGGCCAACGTCCTGACTTTC
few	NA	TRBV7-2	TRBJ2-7	CASTPLRGYEQYF	TGTGCCAGCACCCCTCTGCGCGGATACGAGCAGTACTTC
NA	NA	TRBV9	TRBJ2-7	CASSVAQPPVYEQYF	TGTGCCAGCAGCGTAGCTCAGCCTCCGGTCTACGAGCAGTACTTC
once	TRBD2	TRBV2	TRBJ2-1	CASKASGTAEQFF	TGTGCCAGCAAGGCTAGCGGGACGGCCGAGCAGTTCTTC
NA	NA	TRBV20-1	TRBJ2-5	CSARVETQYF	TGCAGTGCTAGGGTTGAGACCCAGTACTTC
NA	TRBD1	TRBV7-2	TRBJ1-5	CASSLGTQGGNQPQHF	TGTGCCAGCAGCTTAGGCACTCAGGGGGGAAATCAGCCCCAGCATTTT
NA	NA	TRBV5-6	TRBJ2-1	CASSSAGRGWNNEQFF	TGTGCCAGCAGCTCGGCCGGTCGAGGGTGGAACAATGAGCAGTTCTTC
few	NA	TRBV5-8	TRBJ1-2	CASSLPAEIYGYTF	TGTGCCAGCAGCTTGCCAGCGGAAATCTATGGCTACACCTTC
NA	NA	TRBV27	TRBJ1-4	CASAQGRLNEKLFF	TGTGCCAGCGCCCAGGGGCGTCTTAATGAAAAACTGTTTTTT
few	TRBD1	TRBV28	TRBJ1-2	CASRVPDRGNYGYTF	TGTGCCAGCAGGGTACCGGACAGGGGAAACTATGGCTACACCTTC
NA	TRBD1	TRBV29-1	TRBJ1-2	CSALGQAANYGYTF	TGCAGCGCACTGGGACAGGCCGCTAACTATGGCTACACCTTC
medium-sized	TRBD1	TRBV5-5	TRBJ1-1	CASRSGQDEAFF	TGTGCCAGCAGGTCTGGACAGGATGAAGCTTTCTTT
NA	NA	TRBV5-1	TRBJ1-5	CASSQGPNQPQHF	TGCGCCAGCAGCCAGGGGCCCAATCAGCCCCAGCATTTT